Each of the 3 T cell receptor beta chains below was sequenced from the same sample in a study of T cell responses to AZD1222 COVID-19 vaccine. Data came from immunoSEQ multiplex PCR; TCRdb stores just in-frame clones and leaves some out. The profile shows about 160,000 clones, about 90% of them singletons. This material consisted of peripheral blood, taken on day 0 of AZD1222 vaccination. The receptors here all came from an adult in good health.

CDR3 bases: TGTGCCAGCAGGGAGACAGGGGCAACTAATCAGCCCCAGCATTTT. Its translation is CASRETGATNQPQHF. This chain uses TRBV28 with TRBJ1-5, with 8 nucleotides matching TRBD1. J was trimmed by 4 bases and V by 6 bases; bases with no gene match: 8. This CDR3 comprises 15 residues. Germline loops: CDR1 MDHEN, CDR2 SYDVKM.

The chain joins TRBV6-5 to TRBJ1-2; TRBD1 agrees at 7 bases. Germline values: CDR1 MNHEY, CDR2 SVGAGI. V was clipped by 6 bases and J by 3 bases; unmatched bases: 7. The CDR3 contains 14 residues. The CDR3 sequence: CASRDRVLYYGYTF. The CDR3 DNA reads TGTGCCAGCAGAGACAGGGTCCTGTACTATGGCTACACCTTC.

The chain combines TRBV6-1 with TRBJ1-1; D gene ambiguous. CDR3 size: 13 residues. Trimming stripped 2 bases from V and 2 bases from J, with 6 bases between. In germline, CDR1 is MNHNS, CDR2 SASEGT. The CDR3 reads CASSEPDNTEAFF. The CDR3 nucleotides are TGTGCCAGCAGTGAACCCGATAACACTGAAGCTTTCTTT.